This T cell receptor (beta chain) was documented in a study of blood T cell repertoires in COVID-19. Background on the study: Samples taken during acute and convalescent COVID-19 were collected in the United States, Italy and Spain. In each case, the material was cDNA or gDNA derived from T cells, B-cell-depleted T cells, or PBMCs.

Source study methods: Counts of nucleated cells, estimated from reference gene primer amplification, were obtained. Libraries were prepared by immunoSEQ multiplex PCR; TCRdb keeps only in-frame clonotypes and omits some of them. V and J calls and clone size are copied from that table; D and trimming were computed from the DNA. The sample holds around 94,000 clones, more than 75% seen once. The CDR3 has 13 amino acids. V dropped 4 bases and J dropped 4 bases, with 9 bases sitting between them. From germline, CDR1 is MDHEN and CDR2 SYDVKM. Material for sequencing was peripheral blood. The source is a man in his fifties with active or convalescent COVID-19. This sequence joins TRBV28 and TRBJ2-3, with D maybe TRBD1 (5 bases). CDR3 sequence: CASSSPGPDTQYF. CDR3 nucleotides: TGTGCCAGCAGTTCCCCAGGGCCAGATACGCAGTATTTT. Filled out from reference TRBV28 and TRBJ2-3, the complete variable domain reads DVKVTQSSRYLVKRTGEKVFLECVQDMDHENMFWYRQDPGLGLRLIYFSYDVKMKEKGDIPEGYSVSREKKERFSLILESASTNQTSMYLCASSSPGPDTQYFGPGTRLTVL.